This TCR beta chain was observed in a study of blood T cell repertoires in COVID-19. The CDR3 has 13 amino acids. Germline lookup yields CDR1 SNHLY and CDR2 FYNNEI. The germline V and J ends were trimmed by 6 bases and 1 base, with 9 bases remaining between them. Per the original methods: From reference gene primer amplification, estimates of nucleated cell counts were derived. Here immunoSEQ multiplex PCR was the method, and the copy in TCRdb shows in-frame clones only, minus some. Clone size and the V and J calls come from that table; the DNA yielded D and trimming. The table includes hundreds of thousands of clones, around nine tenths detected once.

The sequenced material came from peripheral blood. The source of this sequence is a man aged 55 to 70 who had recovered from COVID-19. J is TRBJ1-1 and V is TRBV2; D call uncertain. CDR3 DNA sequence: TGTGCCAGCAGAGTCGAGGCGAACACTGAAGCTTTCTTT. This encodes CASRVEANTEAFF.